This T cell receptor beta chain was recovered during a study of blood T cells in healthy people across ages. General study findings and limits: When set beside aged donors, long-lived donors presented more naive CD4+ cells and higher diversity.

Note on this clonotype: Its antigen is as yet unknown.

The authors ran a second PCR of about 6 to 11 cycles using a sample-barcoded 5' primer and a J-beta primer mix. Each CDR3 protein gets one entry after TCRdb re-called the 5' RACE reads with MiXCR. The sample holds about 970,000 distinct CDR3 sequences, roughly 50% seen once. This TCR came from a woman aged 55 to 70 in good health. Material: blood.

CDR3 DNA sequence: TGCAGTGCTAGACAGCTTAGAGGGGTAGCGGGATTAGTGGAGACCCAGTACTTC. Its translation is CSARQLRGVAGLVETQYF. The rearrangement links TRBV20-1 to TRBJ2-5, with TRBD2 matching over 8 bases. Trimming took 2 bases from V and 5 from J; bases not matched to a gene: 19. Germline V gene data show CDR1 as DFQATT and CDR2 as SNEGSKA (reference sequence). The CDR3 runs to 18 residues.